These 23 T cell receptor beta chains were sequenced from one sample in a study of beta chain features in type 1 diabetes. Expressed TCRB transcripts got sequenced, as all isolated RNA was reverse transcribed. The data were produced by immunoSEQ multiplex PCR, yet TCRdb's version contains in-frame clones alone and is incomplete. The table lists roughly 300,000 clones, roughly 15% of them singletons. Sequenced material: central memory CD4+ T cells from blood. The receptors here all came from a man between 25 and 39 years old in good health.

The V call is TRBV15, the J call TRBJ2-5, with 8 bases matching TRBD2. The CDR3 runs 15 residues. Germline trimming cut 0 bases from V and 4 bases from J; bases unmatched to any gene: 4. Germline V gene sequence: CDR1 LNHNV, CDR2 YYDKDF (reference sequence). The CDR3 here is CATSRDQLAGETQYF. In nucleotides, the CDR3 is TGTGCCACCAGCAGAGATCAGCTAGCGGGAGAGACCCAGTACTTC.

The rearrangement uses TRBV5-1 and TRBJ2-5; D possibly corresponds to TRBD1 (7 bases). The CDR3 spans 16 residues. Germline V lookup: CDR1 SGHRS, CDR2 YFSETQ. V lost 5 bases to trimming and J lost 2 bases, with 19 bases between them. CDR3 sequence: CASSFRQGGAQETQYF. CDR3 nucleotides: TGCGCCAGCAGTTTCCGACAGGGAGGTGCTCAAGAGACCCAGTACTTC.

This clone was seen only a few times. The chain is built from TRBV16 and TRBJ1-3; D is unclear. Germline assignment: CDR1 KGHSY and CDR2 FQNENV. Trimming cost V 2 bases and J 0 bases, with 2 bases left between them. The CDR3 is made up of 13 amino acids. CDR3 residues: CASSQVSGNTIYF. Written as DNA, the CDR3 is TGTGCCAGCAGCCAAGTCTCTGGAAACACCATATATTTT. Combining the CDR3 with reference TRBV16 and TRBJ1-3 gives the whole variable domain GEEVAQTPKHLVRGEGQKAKLYCAPIKGHSYVFWYQQVLKNEFKFLISFQNENVFDETGMPKERFSAKCLPNSPCSLEIQATKLEDSAVYFCASSQVSGNTIYFGEGSWLTVV.

The chain couples TRBV5-1 to TRBJ2-3, with no clear D. The CDR3 runs 12 residues. Germline V lookup: CDR1 SGHRS, CDR2 YFSETQ. The V end lost 4 bases, the J end lost 2 bases, and 5 bases lay between the germline ends. The CDR3 sequence is CASSVLTDTQYF. Written as DNA, the CDR3 is TGCGCCAGCAGCGTCCTCACAGATACGCAGTATTTT.

The gene calls are TRBV9 and TRBJ2-5, with 9 bases aligning to TRBD2. The V and J ends lost 4 bases and 5 bases, in that order; junction bases with no gene match: 12. The length of the CDR3 is 16 residues. Germline lookup yields CDR1 SGDLS and CDR2 YYNGEE. The CDR3 DNA is TGTGCCAGCAGCAAAGACCTAGCGGGAAGGATTGAGACCCAGTACTTC. Protein product: CASSKDLAGRIETQYF. Combining the CDR3 with reference TRBV9 and TRBJ2-5 gives the whole variable domain DSGVTQTPKHLITATGQRVTLRCSPRSGDLSVYWYQQSLDQGLQFLIQYYNGEERAKGNILERFSAQQFPDLHSELNLSSLELGDSALYFCASSKDLAGRIETQYFGPGTRLLVL.

V and J are TRBV29-1 and TRBJ2-2, with D hard to call. The CDR3 consists of 13 residues. The ends were cut back, 3 bases at V and 4 bases at J, with 9 bases in the middle. CDR1 is SQVTM and CDR2 is ANQGSEA in the germline V gene. This chain's CDR3 is CSVDLGFTGELFF. CDR3 in DNA: TGCAGCGTTGACCTGGGGTTCACCGGGGAGCTGTTTTTT.

This clone has more than one count but fewer than ten. This chain joins TRBV6-7 and TRBJ2-7, with 9 bases identical to TRBD1. TRBV6-7 is classed as an ORF, of uncertain function. V gave up 11 bases and J gave up 3 bases; unmatched junction bases: 14. The CDR3 spans 15 residues. CDR3 sequence: CAGNSPGQGGYEQYV. In DNA, the CDR3 is TGTGCCGGGAACTCCCCGGGACAGGGTGGCTACGAGCAGTACGTC.

The table lists this clone with a few counts. This chain uses TRBV30 with TRBJ2-3; TRBD2 agrees at 12 bases. From germline, CDR1 is GTSNPN and CDR2 SVGIG (reference sequence). This CDR3 is 15 amino acids long. With V trimmed by 3 bases and J by 9 bases, 10 bases remained unmatched. The CDR3 loop reads CAWSIGLAGIETQYF. The CDR3 nucleotides read TGTGCCTGGAGCATAGGACTAGCGGGAATCGAAACGCAGTATTTT.

The genes are TRBV19 and TRBJ2-6; D ambiguous. The CDR3 has 18 amino acids. Germline V CDR1 and CDR2: LNHDA, SQIVND (reference sequence). Deletions cut 2 bases from V and 0 bases from J, with 14 bases between. In DNA form, the CDR3 reads TGTGCCAGTAGTATACGTCGAAGGGAATCCTCTGGGGCCAACGTCCTGACTTTC. Encoded protein: CASSIRRRESSGANVLTF. The full variable domain, its missing parts supplied by reference TRBV19 and TRBJ2-6, is DGGITQSPKYLFRKEGQNVTLSCEQNLNHDAMYWYRQDPGQGLRLIYYSQIVNDFQKGDIAEGYSVSREKKESFPLTVTSAQKNPTAFYLCASSIRRRESSGANVLTFGAGSRLTVL.

V usage is TRBV7-9 and J usage is TRBJ1-6; D gene ambiguous. This CDR3 has 14 amino acids. Germline V gene lookup returns CDR1 SEHNR and CDR2 FQNEAQ (reference sequence). The V gene lost 2 bases and the J gene lost 7 bases, with 9 bases spanning the gap. The CDR3 region is CASSLHVGNSPLHF. In DNA form, the CDR3 reads TGTGCCAGCAGCTTACATGTTGGGAATTCACCCCTCCACTTT.

This clone was counted only a few times. The chain couples TRBV7-9 to TRBJ2-5; weak D call: TRBD2 (5 bases). From germline, CDR1 is SEHNR and CDR2 FQNEAQ (reference sequence). The CDR3 has 14 residues. Trimming cost V 5 bases and J 1 base, with 11 bases left between them. The chain's CDR3 is CASSGGGTQETQYF. CDR3 in DNA: TGTGCCAGCAGCGGAGGTGGAACCCAAGAGACCCAGTACTTC.

The chain employs TRBV20-1 and TRBJ2-7; D unresolved. This CDR3 spans 11 amino acids. Trimming stripped 4 bases from V and 5 bases from J, with 9 bases between. Germline V lookup: CDR1 DFQATT, CDR2 SNEGSKA (reference sequence). The CDR3 protein is CSAKKFHEQYV. In nucleotides, the CDR3 is TGCAGTGCTAAGAAGTTCCACGAGCAGTACGTC.

The rearrangement joins TRBV7-2 to TRBJ2-3; 7 nucleotides line up with TRBD2. V lost 1 base to trimming and J lost 1 base; unmatched junction nucleotides: 2. This CDR3 is built from 15 residues. The germline V gene encodes CDR1 SGHTA and CDR2 FQGNSA. CDR3 sequence reads: CASSLVLAGTDTQYF. The CDR3 bases are TGTGCCAGCAGCTTAGTTCTAGCGGGCACAGATACGCAGTATTTT.

This clone turned up a few times. This sequence joins TRBV6-1 and TRBJ2-3, with D uncertain. CDR3 length: 14 residues. V was cut by 6 bases and J by 1 base, with 11 bases left in between. Germline CDR1 MNHNS, CDR2 SASEGT. This CDR3 is CASSLNRRTDTQYF. The CDR3 nucleotides are TGTGCCAGCAGCCTTAACAGACGCACAGATACGCAGTATTTT.

This clone came up a few times. The chain employs TRBV12-2 and TRBJ1-4; TRBD1, the table's D call, lacks a check against the DNA. TRBV12-2 is classified as a pseudogene. The CDR3 extends over 15 amino acids. DNA for the CDR3: TGTGCAAGTCGCTCGCACCTGGGGCGTAATGAAAAACTGTTTTTT. Residues: CASRSHLGRNEKLFF.

This clone was seen only a few times. The chain links TRBV7-9 to TRBJ2-3; 8 bases agree with TRBD2. This CDR3 comprises 17 residues. V lost 4 bases to trimming and J lost 5 bases; unmatched junction nucleotides: 14. The germline CDR1 and CDR2 sequences are SEHNR and FQNEAQ (reference sequence). CDR3 amino acids: CASSSRVTGLGGDTQYF. DNA of the CDR3: TGTGCCAGCAGCTCCAGGGTAACGGGACTAGGGGGAGATACGCAGTATTTT.

This clone showed up just once. This rearrangement joins TRBV9 to TRBJ1-1; D not certain. The ends were cut back, 3 bases at V and 1 base at J, with 7 bases in the middle. This CDR3 is 13 amino acids long. The germline V gene encodes CDR1 SGDLS and CDR2 YYNGEE. The chain's CDR3 is CASSGPGNTEAFF. CDR3 DNA sequence: TGTGCCAGCAGCGGGCCTGGGAACACTGAAGCTTTCTTT.

This clone turned up a few times. The V and J genes are TRBV11-2 and TRBJ2-7, with D maybe TRBD2 (5 bases). Trimming stripped 1 base from V and 3 bases from J, with 13 bases between. CDR3 length: 15 amino acids. The germline CDR1 and CDR2 sequences are SGHAT and FQNNGV. In DNA, the CDR3 is TGTGCCAGCAGCTTAGTAGGTAGCGACTACTACGAGCAGTACGTC. The encoded protein is CASSLVGSDYYEQYV.

The chain couples TRBV5-1 to TRBJ2-5; D may be TRBD2 (5 bases). Per the germline V gene, CDR1 is SGHRS and CDR2 is YFSETQ. The V gene lost 5 bases and the J gene lost 0 bases, with 11 bases spanning the gap. This CDR3 comprises 14 residues. Written as DNA, the CDR3 is TGCGCCAGCAGTCCCGGGAACTACCAAGAGACCCAGTACTTC. It codes for CASSPGNYQETQYF.

The CDR3 protein is CASPGFGLETQYF. In nucleotides, the CDR3 is TGTGCCAGCCCGGGATTTGGCTTGGAGACCCAGTACTTC. This rearrangement joins TRBV10-3 to TRBJ2-5; D possibly corresponds to TRBD2 (5 bases). V was shortened by 10 bases and J by 5 bases, with 17 bases between the two germline ends. CDR3 length: 13 amino acids. In germline, CDR1 is ENHRY, CDR2 SYGVKD.

V is TRBV14 and J is TRBJ2-7, with 11 bases identical to TRBD2. This CDR3 is built from 12 residues. CDR1 is SGHDN, CDR2 FVKESK, per germline. V lost 9 bases and J lost 3; bases outside the gene matches: 1. CDR3 residues: CARGTSGYEQYV. The CDR3 DNA reads as TGTGCCAGGGGGACTAGCGGCTACGAGCAGTACGTC.

Of note for this clone: Its ends do not fully match the called genes, so a read error is possible. The sample contains more than one DNA sequence encoding this CDR3. This chain uses TRBV5-8 with TRBJ2-1; D not resolved. Looked up from germline, CDR1 is SGHTS and CDR2 is YDEGEE. The CDR3 totals 13 residues. The CDR3 coding sequence is TGCGCCAGCAGCCACGGAGCTGTCAATGAGCAGTTCTTC. This sequence encodes CASSHGAVNEQFF.

This clone appeared a few times. The chain joins TRBV23-1 to TRBJ2-3; maybe TRBD2 (6 bases). TRBV23-1 is placed among ORFs of uncertain function. Trimming shortened V by 6 bases and J by 4 bases, and 17 bases separated the two germline ends. This CDR3 contains 15 residues. The CDR3 bases are TGCGCCAGCAGCCAAGCCCCGACTAGTTCAGATACGCAGTATTTT. Encoded protein: CASSQAPTSSDTQYF.